The 10 T cell receptor beta chains below come from one sample, sequenced in a study of breast tumors, draining lymph nodes, adjacent tissues. Breast cancer patients provided tissue from their axillary draining lymph nodes. TCRdb fed the multiplex PCR reads into MiXCR, producing one record per CDR3 protein. The table lists 170,000 or so distinct CDR3 sequences, roughly 30% of them singletons, with over 3.5% in the top ten. The source material was axillary lymph node tissue. The receptors here all came from a female donor with breast cancer. Some clones in this sample may be carry-over from other donors' samples.

Many counts were recorded for this clonotype. The rearrangement links TRBV24-1 to TRBJ2-2; tentatively, D is TRBD1 or TRBD2 (5 bases each). The germline V and J ends were trimmed by 2 bases and 5 bases, with 14 bases remaining between them. The germline V gene encodes CDR1 KGHDR and CDR2 SFDVKD. The CDR3 is 16 amino acids. CDR3 nucleotide sequence: TGTGCCACCAGTGATTGGACACCCACGGGAACCGGGGAGCTGTTTTTT. This gives the protein CATSDWTPTGTGELFF.

About this clonotype: Just one base apart from a much larger clone, this may be a read error. In this CDR3 the conserved last residue, phenylalanine or tryptophan, is missing, so a read error is likely. V gene TRBV11-2 combines with J gene TRBJ2-7; D is perhaps TRBD2 (5 bases). This CDR3 has 14 residues. CDR1 is SGHAT and CDR2 is FQNNGV in the germline V gene. The ends were cut back, 5 bases at V and 6 bases at J, with 17 bases in the middle. The CDR3 DNA is TGTGCCAGCAGCCCCAGTTCTGGCCGGGGCGAGCAGTACCTC. This encodes CASSPSSGRGEQYL.

There are a few counts of this clonotype. This clone may be a read error of a much larger clone one base away. The V call is TRBV20-1, the J call TRBJ1-2; D might be TRBD1 (5 bases). The CDR3 is 15 amino acids. CDR1 is DFQATT, CDR2 SNEGSKA, per germline (reference sequence). Between the trimmed V and J ends, which lost 0 bases and 4 bases, there was a span of 15 bases. The CDR3 loop reads CSARDRTGVTYGYTF. The CDR3, as DNA: TGCAGTGCTAGAGATCGCACAGGAGTTACCTATGGCTACACCTTC.

This clonotype has ten or more counts. This chain joins TRBV10-2 and TRBJ2-3, with TRBD2 matching 9 bases. With 10 bases clipped from V and 3 bases from J, the junction kept 8 bases outside the gene matches. Germline CDR1 and CDR2: WSHSY and SAAADI. This CDR3 has 14 residues. For the CDR3, the DNA is TGCGCCACCACAAGCGGGAGGTCGACAGATACGCAGTATTTT. Translation gives CATTSGRSTDTQYF.

A word on this clonotype: A much larger clone is a single base away; this may be a read error. The V gene is TRBV5-4, the J gene TRBJ2-1; 7 positions match TRBD2. Germline V CDR1 and CDR2: SGHNT, YYREEE (reference sequence). The CDR3 is 14 residues long. CDR3 bases: TGTACCAGCAGCTTGGTGGCGGGAGACAATGAGCAGTTCTTC. Residues: CTSSLVAGDNEQFF.

Notes on this clonotype: With a much larger clone just one base away, this may be a read error. The chain links TRBV10-3 to TRBJ2-5; D is unresolved. Germline values: CDR1 ENHRY, CDR2 SYGVKD. The CDR3 is 11 amino acids. CDR3 DNA sequence: TGTGCCAGCAGTTACGTGAAGACCCAGTACTTC. Residues: CASSYVKTQYF.

Regarding this clonotype: A much bigger clone sits one base away, suggesting this may be a read error. The chain carries TRBV12-3 or TRBV12-4 and TRBJ2-3; 16 bases line up with TRBD2. CDR3 length: 21 amino acids. J was trimmed by 0 bases and V by 4 bases; bases with no gene match: 13. CDR3 DNA sequence: TGTGCCAGCAGTTCGGAAAGCCCCGGGACTAGCGGGGGGGGTAGCACAGATACGCAGTATTTT. Its protein is CASSSESPGTSGGGSTDTQYF.

In nucleotides, the CDR3 is TGTGCCAGCAGCGGGTTTCCGGGCATGAACACTGAAGCTTTCTTT. This encodes CASSGFPGMNTEAFF. The J gene is TRBJ1-1, the V gene TRBV7-2; no reliable D call. Germline V gene data show CDR1 as SGHTA and CDR2 as FQGNSA. Trimming took off 5 bases at V and 0 bases at J, with 13 bases between the two ends. The CDR3 consists of 15 residues.

This clonotype was observed many times. The chain couples TRBV7-2 to TRBJ2-1; D tentatively reads TRBD1 or TRBD2 (5 bases each). This CDR3 comprises 16 residues. Germline lookup yields CDR1 SGHTA and CDR2 FQGNSA. The V and J ends lost 1 base and 2 bases respectively, with 12 bases between them. CDR3 coding DNA: TGTGCCAGCAGCTTAGAGGGGAGTCTGGCCTACAATGAGCAGTTCTTC. It yields the protein CASSLEGSLAYNEQFF. Based on the CDR3 plus reference TRBV7-2 and TRBJ2-1, the full variable domain is GAGVSQSPSNKVTEKGKDVELRCDPISGHTALYWYRQSLGQGLEFLIYFQGNSAPDKSGLPSDRFSAERTGGSVSTLTIQRTQQEDSAVYLCASSLEGSLAYNEQFFGPGTRLTVL.

This clonotype has more than one count but fewer than ten. V gene TRBV7-2 combines with J gene TRBJ2-3; 12 bases are shared with TRBD2. V trimming: 4 bases; J trimming: 7 bases; junction bases outside the gene matches: 21. The CDR3 runs 20 residues. Germline CDR1 reads SGHTA; CDR2 reads FQGNSA. The CDR3 DNA reads TGTGCCAGCAGCTCATACCTAGCGGGAGGGCCTGGATACCTCGGAAATACGCAGTATTTT. Translating it yields CASSSYLAGGPGYLGNTQYF.